The following is a T cell receptor beta chain sequence with its context. The target antigen is unknown. Sequenced by immunoSEQ multiplex PCR; TCRdb stores in-frame clones only, minus some. The sample carries about 66,000 clones, roughly 80% recorded once. The data belong to a study of OX40 agonist ivuxolimab in advanced cancers. On the study more broadly: In this trial design, patients received ivuxolimab intravenously at 0.01 to 10 mg/kg every 2 weeks.

The cohort excluded patients with autoimmune disease history or systemic immunosuppression. The V end was cut by 7 bases, the J end by 10 bases, with 25 bases between. Germline V lookup: CDR1 MNHEY, CDR2 SVGAGI. The length of the CDR3 is 15 residues. General observations from the study: Determination of antigen specificity was not performed for the expanded peripheral T cells. At 0.1 to 3.0 mg/kg, clonal expansion of CD4+ and CD8+ blood T cells had occurred by week 6.

The rearrangement links TRBV6-5 to TRBJ1-1, with D possibly matching TRBD1 (5 bases). The TCR comes from an adult with an advanced solid tumor such as melanoma, head and neck, liver or kidney cancer. Sequencing used CD4+ or CD8+ T cells sorted from blood, obtained in a trial of the OX40 agonist ivuxolimab. CDR3: CASTGWALGTSGAFF. The CDR3 coding sequence is TGTGCCAGCACCGGATGGGCGTTGGGGACGAGCGGAGCTTTCTTT.